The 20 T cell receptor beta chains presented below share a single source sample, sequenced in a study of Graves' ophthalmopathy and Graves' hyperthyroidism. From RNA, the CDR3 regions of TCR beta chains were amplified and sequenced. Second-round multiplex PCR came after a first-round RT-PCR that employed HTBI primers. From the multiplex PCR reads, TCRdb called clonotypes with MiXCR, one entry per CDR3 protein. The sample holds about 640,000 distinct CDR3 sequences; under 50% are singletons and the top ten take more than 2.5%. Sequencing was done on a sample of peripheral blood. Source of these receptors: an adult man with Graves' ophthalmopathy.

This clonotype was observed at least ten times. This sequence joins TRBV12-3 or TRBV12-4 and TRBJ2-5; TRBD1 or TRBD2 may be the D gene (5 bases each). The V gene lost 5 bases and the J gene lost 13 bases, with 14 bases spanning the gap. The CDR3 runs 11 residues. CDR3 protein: CASSPGAALYF. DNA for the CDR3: TGTGCCAGCAGTCCCGGGGCGGCTCTGTACTTC.

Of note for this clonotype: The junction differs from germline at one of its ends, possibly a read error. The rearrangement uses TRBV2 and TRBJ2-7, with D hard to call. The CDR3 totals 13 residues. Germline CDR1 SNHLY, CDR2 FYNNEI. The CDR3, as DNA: TGTGTCAGCAGTTACTCGAGGCTCTACGAGCAGTACTTC. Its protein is CVSSYSRLYEQYF. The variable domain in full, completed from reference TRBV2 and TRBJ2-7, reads EPEVTQTPSHQVTQMGQEVILRCVPISNHLYFYWYRQILGQKVEFLVSFYNNEISEKSEIFDDQFSVERPDGSNFTLKIRSTKLEDSAMYFCVSSYSRLYEQYFGPGTRLTVT.

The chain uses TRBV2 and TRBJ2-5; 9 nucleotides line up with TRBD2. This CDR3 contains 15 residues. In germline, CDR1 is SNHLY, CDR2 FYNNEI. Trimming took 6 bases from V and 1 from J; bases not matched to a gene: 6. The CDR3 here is CASSETSGFQETQYF. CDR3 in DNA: TGTGCCAGCAGCGAGACTAGCGGCTTCCAAGAGACCCAGTACTTC.

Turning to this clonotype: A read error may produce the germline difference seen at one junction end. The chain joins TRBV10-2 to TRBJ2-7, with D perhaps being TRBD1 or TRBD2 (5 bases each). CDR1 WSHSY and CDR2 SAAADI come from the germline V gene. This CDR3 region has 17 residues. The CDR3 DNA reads TGTGCCAGCAGCTCAAGCGACCCTGGGTGGGGGTCCTACGAGCAGTACTTC. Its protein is CASSSSDPGWGSYEQYF.

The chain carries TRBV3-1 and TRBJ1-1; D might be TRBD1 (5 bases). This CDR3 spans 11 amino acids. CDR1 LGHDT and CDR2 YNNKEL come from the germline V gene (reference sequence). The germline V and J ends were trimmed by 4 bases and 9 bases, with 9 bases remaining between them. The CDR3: CASSPAGQAFF. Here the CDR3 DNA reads TGTGCCAGCAGCCCAGCGGGGCAAGCTTTCTTT.

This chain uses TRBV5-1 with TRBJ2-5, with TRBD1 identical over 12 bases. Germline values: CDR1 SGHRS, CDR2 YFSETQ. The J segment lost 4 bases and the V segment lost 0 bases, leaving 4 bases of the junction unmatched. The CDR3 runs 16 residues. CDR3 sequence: CASSLGGQGAAETQYF. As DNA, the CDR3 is TGCGCCAGCAGCTTGGGGGGACAGGGGGCGGCAGAGACCCAGTACTTC.

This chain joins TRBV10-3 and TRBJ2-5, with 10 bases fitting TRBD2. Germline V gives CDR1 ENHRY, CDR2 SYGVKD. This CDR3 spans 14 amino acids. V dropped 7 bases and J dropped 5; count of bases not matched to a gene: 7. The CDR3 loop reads CAITPGLARETQYF. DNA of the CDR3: TGTGCCATCACTCCGGGACTAGCGAGGGAGACCCAGTACTTC.

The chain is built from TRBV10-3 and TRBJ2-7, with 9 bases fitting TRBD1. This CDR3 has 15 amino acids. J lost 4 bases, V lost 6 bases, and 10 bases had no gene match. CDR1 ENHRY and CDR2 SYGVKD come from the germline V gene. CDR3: CAIRVDRGPGYEQYF. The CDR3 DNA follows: TGTGCCATCAGGGTGGACAGGGGCCCCGGGTACGAGCAGTACTTC.

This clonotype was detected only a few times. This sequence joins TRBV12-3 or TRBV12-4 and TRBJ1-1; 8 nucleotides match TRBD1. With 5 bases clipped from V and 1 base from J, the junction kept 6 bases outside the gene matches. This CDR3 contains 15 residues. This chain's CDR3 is CASSQWTGRNTEAFF. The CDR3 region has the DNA TGTGCCAGCAGTCAGTGGACAGGGAGGAACACTGAAGCTTTCTTT.

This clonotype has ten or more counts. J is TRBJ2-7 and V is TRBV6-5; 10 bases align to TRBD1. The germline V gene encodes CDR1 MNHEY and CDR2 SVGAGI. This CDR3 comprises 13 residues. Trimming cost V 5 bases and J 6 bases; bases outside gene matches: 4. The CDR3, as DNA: TGTGCCAGCAGTCCCGGGACAGGGGTCGAGCAGTACTTC. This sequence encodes CASSPGTGVEQYF.

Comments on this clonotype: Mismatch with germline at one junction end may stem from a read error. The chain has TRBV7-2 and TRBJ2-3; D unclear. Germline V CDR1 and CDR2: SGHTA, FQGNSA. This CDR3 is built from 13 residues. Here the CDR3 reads CAGSLQGTDTQYF. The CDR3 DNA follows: TGTGCCGGCAGCTTGCAAGGCACAGATACGCAGTATTTT.

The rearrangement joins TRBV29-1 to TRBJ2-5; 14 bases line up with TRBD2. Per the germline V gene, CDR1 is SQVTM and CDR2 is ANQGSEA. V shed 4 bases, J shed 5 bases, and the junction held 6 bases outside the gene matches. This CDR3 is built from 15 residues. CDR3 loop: CSVGLAGGRVETQYF. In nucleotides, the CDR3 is TGCAGCGTTGGACTAGCGGGAGGGCGGGTGGAGACCCAGTACTTC.

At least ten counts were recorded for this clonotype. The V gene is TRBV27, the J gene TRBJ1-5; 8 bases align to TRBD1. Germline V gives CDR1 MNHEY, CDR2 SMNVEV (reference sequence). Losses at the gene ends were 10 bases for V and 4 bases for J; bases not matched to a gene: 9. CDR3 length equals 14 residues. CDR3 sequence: CATSGQGRNQPQHF. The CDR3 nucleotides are TGTGCCACCTCAGGACAGGGAAGGAATCAGCCCCAGCATTTT.

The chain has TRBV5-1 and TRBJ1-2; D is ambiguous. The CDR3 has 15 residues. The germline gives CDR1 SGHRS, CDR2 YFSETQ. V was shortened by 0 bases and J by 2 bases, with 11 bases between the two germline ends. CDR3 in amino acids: CASSLEVAGNYGYTF. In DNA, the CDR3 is TGCGCCAGCAGCTTGGAAGTTGCAGGAAACTATGGCTACACCTTC.

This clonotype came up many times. This chain's CDR3 is CASSMGGTVNTEAFF. DNA for the CDR3: TGTGCCAGTAGTATGGGGGGGACGGTGAACACTGAAGCTTTCTTT. The chain recombines TRBV19 with TRBJ1-1; possible D gene TRBD1, 5 bases. CDR1 and CDR2 (germline): LNHDA, SQIVND (reference sequence). The ends were cut back, 3 bases at V and 0 bases at J, with 11 bases in the middle. The CDR3 sequence is 15 residues long.

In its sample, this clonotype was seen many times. The CDR3 reads CASSYLGTEAFF. CDR3 DNA sequence: TGCGCCAGCAGCTACCTTGGCACTGAAGCTTTCTTT. The chain has TRBV5-1 and TRBJ1-1; D is unresolved. Trimming cost V 3 bases and J 4 bases, with 7 bases left between them. The CDR3 runs to 12 residues. The germline CDR1 and CDR2 sequences are SGHRS and YFSETQ.

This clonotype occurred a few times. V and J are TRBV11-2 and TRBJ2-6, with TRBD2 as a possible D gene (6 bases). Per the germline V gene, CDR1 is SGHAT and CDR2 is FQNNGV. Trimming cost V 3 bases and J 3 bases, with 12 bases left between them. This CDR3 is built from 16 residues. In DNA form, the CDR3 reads TGTGCCAGCAGCTTCTCCGGGGGTTTTGGGGCCAACGTCCTGACTTTC. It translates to CASSFSGGFGANVLTF.

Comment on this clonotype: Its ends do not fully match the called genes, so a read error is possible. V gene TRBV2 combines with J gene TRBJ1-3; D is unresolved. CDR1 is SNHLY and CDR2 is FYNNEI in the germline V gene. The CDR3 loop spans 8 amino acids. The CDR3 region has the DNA TGTGCCGGGAGTGAACCGGGTTTT. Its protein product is CAGSEPGF.

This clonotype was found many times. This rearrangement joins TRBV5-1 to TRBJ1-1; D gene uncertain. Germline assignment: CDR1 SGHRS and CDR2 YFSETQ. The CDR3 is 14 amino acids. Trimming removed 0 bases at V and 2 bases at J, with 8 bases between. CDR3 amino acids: CASSLEGANTEAFF. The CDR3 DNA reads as TGCGCCAGCAGCTTGGAGGGAGCTAACACTGAAGCTTTCTTT.

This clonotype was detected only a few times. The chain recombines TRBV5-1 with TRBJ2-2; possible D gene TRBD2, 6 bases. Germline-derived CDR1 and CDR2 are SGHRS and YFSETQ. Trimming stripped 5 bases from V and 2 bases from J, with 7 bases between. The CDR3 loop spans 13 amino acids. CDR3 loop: CASRRENTGELFF. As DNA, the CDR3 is TGCGCCAGCAGGCGGGAAAACACCGGGGAGCTGTTTTTT.